This T cell receptor (beta chain) is from a study of cytomegalovirus exposure and HLA in healthy donors. The study, taken as a whole, reports: Judged likely to be a sequencing artifact was a cluster of highly shared sequence variants. Upon later analysis, HLA-associated TCR beta chains proved more clonally expanded than other, equally common chains. HLA alleles were associated with fewer than 20,000 TCR beta sequences in a later analysis at 0.05 false discovery rate.

V was clipped by 5 bases and J by 1 base, with 14 bases between them. Per germline, CDR1 MRHNA and CDR2 SNTAGT. The CDR3 runs 15 residues. This clone was counted only a few times. What it binds is not known. This PCR relied on a set of 60 Vbeta primers and 13 Jbeta primers. The data were produced by immunoSEQ multiplex PCR, yet TCRdb's version contains in-frame clones alone and is incomplete. The sample yields 65,000 to 100,000 clones, nearly 80% seen once. The sequence derives from a female donor in good health and CMV-seronegative. The J gene is TRBJ1-1, the V gene TRBV6-4; tentative D call: TRBD1 (6 bases). Sample: PBMCs. DNA for the CDR3: TGTGCCAGCAGTAAGACAGGTGGCTCGAACACTGAAGCTTTCTTT. As protein: CASSKTGGSNTEAFF.